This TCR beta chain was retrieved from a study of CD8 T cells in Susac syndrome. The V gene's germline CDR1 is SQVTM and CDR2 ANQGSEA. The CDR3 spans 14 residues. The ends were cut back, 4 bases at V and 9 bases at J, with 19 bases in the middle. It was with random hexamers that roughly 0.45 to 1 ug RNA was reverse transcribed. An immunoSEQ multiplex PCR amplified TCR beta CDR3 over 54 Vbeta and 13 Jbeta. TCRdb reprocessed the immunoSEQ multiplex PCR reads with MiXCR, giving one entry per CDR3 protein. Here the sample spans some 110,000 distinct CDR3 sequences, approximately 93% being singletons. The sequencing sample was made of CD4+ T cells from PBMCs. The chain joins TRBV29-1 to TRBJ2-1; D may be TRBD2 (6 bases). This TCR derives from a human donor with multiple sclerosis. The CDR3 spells CSVVGLPVGGEQFF. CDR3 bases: TGCAGCGTTGTGGGACTCCCCGTCGGGGGTGAGCAGTTCTTC.